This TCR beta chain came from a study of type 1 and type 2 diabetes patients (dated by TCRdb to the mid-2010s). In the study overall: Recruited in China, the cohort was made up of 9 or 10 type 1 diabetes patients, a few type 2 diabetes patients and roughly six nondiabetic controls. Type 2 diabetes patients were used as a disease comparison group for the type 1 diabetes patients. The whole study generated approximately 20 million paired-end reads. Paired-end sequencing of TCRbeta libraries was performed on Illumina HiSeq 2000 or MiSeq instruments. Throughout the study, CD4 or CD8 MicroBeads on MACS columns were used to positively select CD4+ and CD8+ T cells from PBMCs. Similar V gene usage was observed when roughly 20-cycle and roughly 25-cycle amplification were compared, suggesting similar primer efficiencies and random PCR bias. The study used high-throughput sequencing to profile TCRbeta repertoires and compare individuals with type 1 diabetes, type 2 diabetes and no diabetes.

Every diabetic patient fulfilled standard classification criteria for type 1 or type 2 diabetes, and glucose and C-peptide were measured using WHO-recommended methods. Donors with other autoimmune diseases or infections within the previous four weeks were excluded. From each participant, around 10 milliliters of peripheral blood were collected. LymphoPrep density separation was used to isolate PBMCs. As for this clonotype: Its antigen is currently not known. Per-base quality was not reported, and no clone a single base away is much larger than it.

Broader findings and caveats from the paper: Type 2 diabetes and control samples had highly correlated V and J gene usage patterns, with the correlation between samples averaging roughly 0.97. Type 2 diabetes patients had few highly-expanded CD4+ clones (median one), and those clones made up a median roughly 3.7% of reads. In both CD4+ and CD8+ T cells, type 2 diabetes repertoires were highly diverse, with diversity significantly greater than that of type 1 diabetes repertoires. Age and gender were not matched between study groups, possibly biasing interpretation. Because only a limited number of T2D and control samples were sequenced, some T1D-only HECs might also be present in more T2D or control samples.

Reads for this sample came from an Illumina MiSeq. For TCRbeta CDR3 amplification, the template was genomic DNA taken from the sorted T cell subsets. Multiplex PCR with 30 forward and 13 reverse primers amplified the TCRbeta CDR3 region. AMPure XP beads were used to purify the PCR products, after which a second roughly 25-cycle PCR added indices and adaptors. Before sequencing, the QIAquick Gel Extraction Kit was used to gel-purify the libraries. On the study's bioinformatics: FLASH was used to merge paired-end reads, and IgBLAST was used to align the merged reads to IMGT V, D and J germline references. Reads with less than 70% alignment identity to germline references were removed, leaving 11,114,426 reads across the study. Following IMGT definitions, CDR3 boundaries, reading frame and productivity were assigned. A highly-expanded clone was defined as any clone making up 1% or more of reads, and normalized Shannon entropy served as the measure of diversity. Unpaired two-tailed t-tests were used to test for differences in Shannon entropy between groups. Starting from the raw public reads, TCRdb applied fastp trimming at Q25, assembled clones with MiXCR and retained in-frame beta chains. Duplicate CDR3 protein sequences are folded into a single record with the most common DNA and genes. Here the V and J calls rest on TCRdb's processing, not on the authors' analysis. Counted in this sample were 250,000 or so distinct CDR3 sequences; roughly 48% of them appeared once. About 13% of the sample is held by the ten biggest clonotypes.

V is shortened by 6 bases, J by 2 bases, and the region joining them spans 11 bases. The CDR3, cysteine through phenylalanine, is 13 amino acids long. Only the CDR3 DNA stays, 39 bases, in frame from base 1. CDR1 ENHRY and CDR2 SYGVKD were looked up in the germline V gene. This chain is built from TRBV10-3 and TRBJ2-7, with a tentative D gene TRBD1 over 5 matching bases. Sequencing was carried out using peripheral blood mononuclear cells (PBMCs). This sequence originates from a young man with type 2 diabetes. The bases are TGTGCCATCAGGACAGACAGAACCTACGAGCAGTACTTC. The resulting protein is CAIRTDRTYEQYF.